This TCR beta chain was identified during a study of cytomegalovirus exposure and HLA in healthy donors (dated by TCRdb to 2015 to 2018). Describing the broader study: An earlier analysis of approximately 640 of the donors reported 250 to 350 Gb of sequence data and 117 million unique TCR beta sequences from about 179 million T cells. About 280 gigabases of sequencing data and roughly 81 million unique TCR sequences made up an early release that covered several hundred HLA-typed donors. Among the approximately 420 genotyped donors, under 90% belonged to the genetic ancestry cluster associated with self-reported Caucasian donors. The study was designed to test whether signatures of past pathogen exposure could be identified by cataloging public T cell receptors. The T cell repertoires of 666 subjects were profiled by immunosequencing and related to cytomegalovirus serostatus. Along with the roughly 670-subject first cohort, a separate validation cohort of around 110 different subjects was used. The study combined high-throughput TCR immunosequencing, statistical association of individual TCRs with disease status, and machine learning to predict cytomegalovirus infection status. To study patterns of TCR occurrence, a later analysis re-analyzed previously published TCR beta repertoires from around 660 donors and added high-resolution HLA genotyping. In the later analysis, no new phenotypic data were used to find candidate immune exposures; instead, reliance was placed on TCR beta sequences and their occurrence across donors. To decide whether each TCR beta V gene segment behaved as functional or pseudogenic, an earlier analysis of some 540 of the donors relied on high-throughput TCR beta sequencing. Alongside the repertoire data, information on donor age, sex, ethnicity and CMV serostatus was compiled. A later genetic analysis took genome-wide SNP genotypes for about 65% of the 666 donors and used that subset as a discovery cohort. Every discovery cohort repertoire had been produced on one sequencing platform. HLA typing covered class I and class II loci at four-digit resolution. The number of typed donors differed by locus: roughly 629-640 for A, B, C, DRB1 and DQB1; 500 to 550 for DQA1; some 590 for DPA1; and roughly 490 for DPB1. Roughly five DR-DQ haplotypes were handled as single units for association and clustering because linkage in the cohort was strong. Among some 400 genotyped donors of the cohort, an average of around 220,000 unique TCR beta nucleotide sequences was sequenced per donor, of which 15% to 20% were non-productive. What the research found in general, with its limitations: A few of the identified cytomegalovirus-associated TCR beta chains were confirmed in vitro to be specific for cytomegalovirus antigens. In an earlier analysis of several hundred of the donors, most TCR beta V segments were observed in productive rearrangements about 87% or about 30% of the time, broadly matching IMGT annotations. In this cohort, only TCR beta chains were sequenced, and detectable features were limited by the absence of alpha or paired-chain data. Because HLA typing was missing for some donors at each locus, association tests included only the typed subset. When HLA alleles, especially DR and DQ, strongly co-occurred, TCR associations were difficult to assign to individual alleles. The study gave a list of about 160 TCR beta chains associated with cytomegalovirus. In a later analysis, several top co-occurrence clusters were reported to appear linked to parvovirus B19, influenza, CMV and Epstein-Barr virus. Most TCR sequences were observed very rarely across donors, whereas some public TCRs were present in many individuals. For the cohort, immune exposure information was limited to CMV serostatus. A later analysis associated 16,951 TCR beta sequences with specific HLA alleles at a false discovery rate of 0.05. Some 15 rarely observed V segments, including chromosome 9 orphons, were excluded from the earlier analysis of a few hundred of the donors because counts were too low. Because the 87-base-pair reads could not distinguish some IMGT-functional V segments, including TRBV6-2 and TRBV6-3, those segments were excluded. The presence/absence analyses assumed that sequencing depth was roughly uniform across donors, and that assumption may not be true. In a later genetic analysis, a missense DCLRE1C variant was associated with V-gene and J-gene trimming of TCR beta chains, and the association was replicated in an independent cohort. Cytomegalovirus status was reported to be diagnosed by the classifier with high specificity and sensitivity in both the original and validation cohorts. A group of highly shared sequence variants was considered likely to be a technical artifact of the sequencing pipeline. A later analysis found that most CMV-associated TCR beta chains appeared HLA-restricted, with HLA associations seemingly driven largely by CMV exposure. Linkage disequilibrium might explain the correlated functional status among segregating V segments, but an unknown experimental factor could not be excluded. It was suggested by the authors that the approach could potentially be generalized to other disease states and immunological phenotypes. According to a later analysis, TCR association rates differed among HLA loci, with DRB1 alleles showing the most associated TCRs and HLA-C alleles showing the fewest. In a later genetic analysis, fewer N-insertions in productive TCRs were reported among donors in an Asian-associated ancestry cluster than the roughly 700-donor mean. Compared with equally common non-associated chains, HLA-associated TCR beta chains in a later analysis were more clonally expanded and had lower generation probabilities. A further reported finding was that TCR beta sequences accurately predicted the HLA-A and HLA-B alleles for most subjects in the first cohort.

For this clone: The target of this receptor is not known. Within one base of it there is no much larger clone, and no base qualities were kept.

In the germline V gene (reference sequence), CDR1 corresponds to MNHEY and CDR2 to SMNVEV. V and J lose 5 bases and 2 bases, and a span of 22 bases separates them. Spanning cysteine to phenylalanine, the CDR3 consists of 17 amino acids. Solely the CDR3 DNA is kept, with 51 bases framed from the first base. The cohort comprised 710 or so healthy bone marrow donors. At the time of sampling, every cohort member was nominally healthy, though immune exposures that went unrecorded were likely present. The donor tested CMV seronegative, placing the donor among the 350 or so seronegative members of the cohort. A peripheral blood sample was provided by each donor, and peripheral blood mononuclear cells were used for TCR beta sequencing. Genomic DNA was extracted from the blood cell samples with the Qiagen DNeasy Blood Extraction Kit. Libraries were constructed by the immunoSEQ multiplex PCR assay. For the multiplex PCR, a mixture combining 60 forward primers for TCR Vbeta segments and 13 reverse primers for TCR Jbeta segments was used. A multiplex PCR assay on genomic DNA amplified the CDR3 region of rearranged TCR beta genes. Amplified TCR beta libraries were sequenced as 87-base-pair reads on the Illumina HiSeq System. For the original study's pipeline: In a later analysis, 70 million to 95 million unique TCR beta chains were counted across the 650 to 750 repertoires, and roughly 10 million of these chains were shared by at least two donors. Raw reads were error-corrected and collapsed into unique sequences by a nearest-neighbor algorithm in which closely related sequences were merged to remove PCR and sequencing errors. CDR3 sequences were aligned to IMGT reference sequences to assign V, D and J gene segments. For a sequence to be retained, a match of at least six nucleotides to both a V gene segment and a J gene segment was required. A rearrangement was called productive if the CDR3 had no stop codons and remained in frame with V and J, and every other rearrangement was called non-productive. Following IMGT convention, CDR3 was defined as the stretch from the second conserved V-encoded cysteine to the conserved J-encoded phenylalanine. Sequences without an unambiguous match to a single V gene segment were excluded from the earlier analysis of about 640 of the donors. In an earlier analysis of some 590 of the donors, V segments were called functional above 56.7% productive rearrangements and were called segregating when the between-donor standard deviation exceeded 5%. A statistical classification framework was developed to diagnose cytomegalovirus status using the catalog of TCR beta chain sequences. In a later analysis, V and J genes were assigned by comparing TCR nucleotide sequences against IMGT/GENE-DB human TR gene sequences. In a later analysis, CDR3 sequences and most-parsimonious VDJ recombination scenarios were assigned using the TCRdist pipeline. A later analysis defined each TCR beta chain by its CDR3 amino acid sequence plus V-gene family, and excluded reads lacking a unique V-gene family. To address suspected cross-contamination and a sequencing artifact, a later analysis removed approximately 600 highly shared, low-generation-probability nucleotide sequences. In a later analysis, a clonal expansion index was calculated for each public chain from normalized within-repertoire ranks of inferred template counts. Generation probabilities in a later analysis came from a VDJ recombination model fitted to out-of-frame rearrangements, and those results were checked against IGoR. Hypergeometric tests were used in a later analysis to score TCR-TCR, TCR-HLA and TCR-CMV co-occurrence, with a repertoire-size bias correction applied to the TCR pairs. False discovery rates were estimated in a later analysis by permuting HLA or CMV assignments 20 times. In a later analysis, co-occurring TCRs were grouped using DBSCAN, and TCRdist sequence similarity was added for clustering within HLA-allele-positive subsets. Repertoires with fewer than 30,000 or more than 120,000 public chains, plus five repertoires with anomalous nucleotide sharing, were excluded from co-occurrence clustering. TCRdb took this table from immuneACCESS and kept in-frame rearrangements with V and J called. Such tables lack part of the clones; where checked against another copy, unresolved V genes explain under half of the gap, and the rest is unexplained. That table gives V, J and clone size, and the DNA gave D and trimming. Across this sample there are hundreds of thousands of clones, with around 79% seen only once. Jointly, the top ten make up approximately 2% of the sample.

This chain joins TRBV27 to TRBJ2-7, and possibly TRBD2, on 5 matching bases. The receptor was derived from a male donor in good health and CMV-seronegative. Source material: PBMCs. In nucleotide form, the sequence is TGTGCCAGCAGTCAACTCCCGCGGGTTGGCGTCGCCTACGAGCAGTACTTC. It encodes CASSQLPRVGVAYEQYF.